The 9 T cell receptor beta chains reported below all come from one sample, sequenced in a study of blood T cells in healthy people across ages. The use of a sample-barcoded 5' primer and a J-beta primer mix characterized a second PCR of roughly 6 to 11 cycles. From the 5' RACE reads, TCRdb called clonotypes with MiXCR, one entry per CDR3 protein. The repertoire includes hundreds of thousands of distinct CDR3 sequences, about 25% of them detected once, and 8.7% sits in the top ten. A further study also used this sample, focusing on T cells of mothers and their children.

Specimen: blood. These receptors were taken from a boy aged 5 to 17 in good health.

In its sample, this clonotype was seen a few times. The rearrangement joins TRBV7-9 to TRBJ2-3; D is unresolved. The V and J ends lost 1 base and 4 bases respectively, with 15 bases between them. The CDR3 spans 16 residues. Germline V gene lookup returns CDR1 SEHNR and CDR2 FQNEAQ (reference sequence). Here the CDR3 reads CASSLVPSQTPDTQYF. CDR3 coding DNA: TGTGCCAGCAGCTTAGTCCCCTCACAGACACCAGATACGCAGTATTTT.

The table lists this clonotype with a few counts. The rearrangement uses TRBV7-2 and TRBJ2-1, with 7 bases identical to TRBD2. The CDR3 is 13 residues long. Germline CDR1 and CDR2: SGHTA and FQGNSA. V lost 1 base and J lost 7; bases outside the gene matches: 1. Here the CDR3 DNA reads TGTGCCAGCAGCTTAGGTAGCGGGAATGAGCAGTTCTTC. This encodes CASSLGSGNEQFF.

This clonotype was seen only a few times. The genes are TRBV12-3 or TRBV12-4 and TRBJ2-5; a weak D match, TRBD1 (5 bases). With the DNA end fitting TRBJ2-1 better, the J assignment may be wrong. This CDR3 spans 14 amino acids. The CDR3 loop reads CASSLYLDTNEQFF. The CDR3 nucleotides read TGTGCCAGCAGTTTATACCTGGACACGAATGAGCAGTTCTTC.

This chain links TRBV28 with TRBJ2-2; possibly TRBD1 for D (6 bases). The ends were cut back, 4 bases at V and 5 bases at J, with 14 bases in the middle. Germline V gene data show CDR1 as MDHEN and CDR2 as SYDVKM. This CDR3 comprises 15 residues. CDR3 nucleotide sequence: TGTGCCAGCAGTTCCGACCCGAGGGGGACCGGGGAGCTGTTTTTT. Translation: CASSSDPRGTGELFF.

This clonotype was seen a few times. The chain has TRBV3-1 and TRBJ2-4; 7 positions match TRBD1. CDR1 and CDR2 from the germline V gene are LGHDT and YNNKEL (reference sequence). The CDR3 has 16 residues. Trimming at V came to 5 bases and at J to 1 base, leaving 8 bases not matched to a gene. The CDR3 spells CASSKTQGLAKNIQYF. CDR3 in DNA: TGTGCCAGCAGCAAGACACAGGGGTTGGCCAAAAACATTCAGTACTTC.

This clonotype turned up a few times. The chain links TRBV9 to TRBJ1-5; 10 bases line up with TRBD1. Germline CDR1 reads SGDLS; CDR2 reads YYNGEE. Unmatched junction bases numbered 4, after V lost 4 bases and J lost 3 bases. The length of the CDR3 is 15 residues. The CDR3 nucleotides read TGTGCCAGCAGCCGGGGGACAGGGGTCAATCAGCCCCAGCATTTT. It translates to CASSRGTGVNQPQHF.

This clonotype came up a few times. The chain joins TRBV4-3 to TRBJ1-2; TRBD1 is a possible D gene (5 bases). V was pared by 4 bases and J by 2 bases, with 14 bases between. CDR3 length: 15 amino acids. The germline gives CDR1 LGHNA, CDR2 YSLEER. Written as DNA, the CDR3 is TGCGCCAGCAGCCCCTCGGGGGGAGACAACTATGGCTACACCTTC. It specifies CASSPSGGDNYGYTF.

This chain links TRBV20-1 with TRBJ1-4, with a tentative D call TRBD1 (6 bases). CDR3 length: 16 residues. CDR1 and CDR2 (germline): DFQATT, SNEGSKA (reference sequence). V was pared by 0 bases and J by 8 bases, with 19 bases between. This chain's CDR3 is CSARDRQAGAREKLFF. The CDR3 region has the DNA TGCAGTGCTAGAGATCGACAGGCCGGCGCGAGAGAAAAACTGTTTTTT.

The chain has TRBV5-6 and TRBJ2-5; tentative D call: TRBD2 (7 bases). This CDR3 spans 16 amino acids. The germline V gene encodes CDR1 SGHDT and CDR2 YYEEEE. Trimming cost V 5 bases and J 0 bases, with 17 bases left between them. For the CDR3, the DNA is TGTGCCAGCAGACAGACTGGGGGGGGCGACCAAGAGACCCAGTACTTC. Translating it yields CASRQTGGGDQETQYF.